These 17 T cell receptor beta chains originate from one sample sequenced in a study of CD8+CD57+ T cells in acquired aplastic anemia. Genomic DNA, the template, was used for profiling of the TCR beta VDJ and CDR3. TCRdb re-analysed the reads in MiXCR, keeping a single row per CDR3 protein. The table includes around 200,000 distinct CDR3 sequences, roughly half detected once. The sequenced material came from sorted CD4+, CD8+, or CD8+CD57+ T cells (not recorded which) from PBMCs. The receptors were gathered from a human donor in good health, serving as a control.

About this clonotype: A clone one base away is much larger, so this may be a read error. J is TRBJ2-2 and V is TRBV4-3; 8 bases align to TRBD2. Germline-derived CDR1 and CDR2 are LGHNA and YSLEER. V was clipped by 10 bases and J by 5 bases; unmatched bases: 18. The CDR3 spans 17 residues. The CDR3 loop reads CANRTSKNPRSTGELFF. The CDR3 DNA reads as TGCGCCAACAGGACTAGCAAAAATCCTAGGTCTACCGGGGAGCTGTTTTTT.

In regard to this clonotype: This clone may be a read error of a much larger clone one base away. This CDR3 is missing its conserved last phenylalanine or tryptophan, likely due to a read error. J is TRBJ2-3 and V is TRBV12-3 or TRBV12-4, with TRBD1 as a possible D gene (6 bases). The CDR3 length is 15 residues. The germline V and J ends were trimmed by 6 bases and 2 bases, with 15 bases remaining between them. The CDR3 region has the DNA TGTGCCAGCAGGCCCGACAGGCCGACCACAGATACGCAGTATTCT. Residues: CASRPDRPTTDTQYS.

The DNA for the CDR3 is TGTGCCAGCAGCTTCTCTAGCGGGGGGGCTGGGGATTATACGCAGTATTTT. Its protein is CASSFSSGGAGDYTQYF. This chain joins TRBV7-2 and TRBJ2-3; 12 bases are shared with TRBD2. The CDR3 consists of 17 residues. V lost 3 bases to trimming and J lost 7 bases; unmatched junction nucleotides: 11. Germline CDR1 is SGHTA and CDR2 is FQGNSA.

This clonotype occurred a few times. The chain employs TRBV19 and TRBJ2-7; 7 bases are shared with TRBD1. This CDR3 contains 14 residues. V was clipped by 5 bases and J by 3 bases; unmatched bases: 7. Germline lookup yields CDR1 LNHDA and CDR2 SQIVND (reference sequence). CDR3 coding DNA: TGTGCCAGTAGTCATCGGGACAGAGACTACGAGCAGTACTTC. It translates to CASSHRDRDYEQYF. The full variable domain, in which reference TRBV19 and TRBJ2-7 provide the parts outside the CDR3, is DGGITQSPKYLFRKEGQNVTLSCEQNLNHDAMYWYRQDPGQGLRLIYYSQIVNDFQKGDIAEGYSVSREKKESFPLTVTSAQKNPTAFYLCASSHRDRDYEQYFGPGTRLTVT.

The rearrangement joins TRBV7-9 to TRBJ2-1; tentatively, D is TRBD2 (7 bases). Trimming removed 5 bases from V and 6 bases from J, with 14 bases in between. CDR1 SEHNR and CDR2 FQNEAQ come from the germline V gene (reference sequence). This CDR3 region has 14 residues. The CDR3 loop is CASSIGGALNEQFF. CDR3 coding DNA: TGTGCCAGCAGCATAGGGGGGGCACTCAATGAGCAGTTCTTC.

The chain combines TRBV7-3 with TRBJ2-3, with 8 bases identical to TRBD1. The CDR3 sequence is 15 residues long. Trimming at V came to 5 bases and at J to 4 bases, leaving 8 bases not matched to a gene. CDR1 is SGHTA, CDR2 FQGTGA, per germline. CDR3 bases: TGTGCCAGCAGCCCGACAGGGGCGCCCGCAGATACGCAGTATTTT. This translates into CASSPTGAPADTQYF.

At least ten counts were recorded for this clonotype. A much larger clone differs by one base, so this may be a read error. This rearrangement joins TRBV11-2 to TRBJ1-2, with 8 positions matching TRBD1. Per the germline V gene, CDR1 is SGHAT and CDR2 is FQNNGV. Trimming at V came to 5 bases and at J to 4 bases, leaving 6 bases not matched to a gene. This CDR3 has 14 amino acids. The CDR3, as DNA: TGTGCCAGCAGCCGCTCGACAGGGGCCTATGGCTACACCTTC. It yields the protein CASSRSTGAYGYTF.

Concerning this clonotype itself: This CDR3 fails to terminate in the conserved phenylalanine or tryptophan, so it likely reflects a read error. The DNA is omitted, as the CDR3 cannot be located on it reliably, and the CDR3 follows TCRdb's listing. The rearrangement joins TRBV7-3 to TRBJ2-7; the tabulated D call, TRBD1, remains unverified against the DNA. The length of the CDR3 is 13 amino acids, counting both ends. The germline CDR1 and CDR2 sequences are SGHTA and FQGTGA. CDR3 sequence reads: CASSLTGTGETHY.

The rearrangement links TRBV7-6 to TRBJ1-1, with D perhaps TRBD1 (5 bases). The CDR3 is 12 residues long. Germline CDR1 is SGHVS and CDR2 is FNYEAQ. Trimming took off 6 bases at V and 4 bases at J, with 9 bases between the two ends. In DNA form, the CDR3 reads TGTGCCAGCAGGCGACAGTGCACTGAAGCTTTCTTT. Protein sequence: CASRRQCTEAFF.

This clonotype was seen more than once but under ten times. V is TRBV28 and J is TRBJ2-7; weak D call: TRBD2 (7 bases). The CDR3 is 14 residues long. Germline CDR1 reads MDHEN; CDR2 reads SYDVKM. Trimming took 6 bases from V and 4 from J, leaving 16 bases between them. The CDR3 bases are TGTGCCAGCAGACGGGGGGCTTTTCAGTACGAGCAGTACTTC. Its protein product is CASRRGAFQYEQYF.

V and J are TRBV7-8 and TRBJ2-7; 13 bases agree with TRBD2. CDR3 size: 16 residues. The V gene's germline CDR1 is SGHVS and CDR2 FQNEAQ. V dropped 4 bases and J dropped 4; count of bases not matched to a gene: 7. DNA of the CDR3: TGTGCCAGCAGCTACGTTAGACTAGCGGGGGGTTACGAGCAGTACTTC. This gives the protein CASSYVRLAGGYEQYF. Combining the CDR3 with reference TRBV7-8 and TRBJ2-7 gives the whole variable domain GAGVSQSPRYKVAKRGQDVALRCDPISGHVSLFWYQQALGQGPEFLTYFQNEAQLDKSGLPSDRFFAERPEGSVSTLKIQRTQQEDSAVYLCASSYVRLAGGYEQYFGPGTRLTVT.

V gene TRBV10-3 combines with J gene TRBJ1-4; possibly TRBD1 for D (6 bases). The germline gives CDR1 ENHRY, CDR2 SYGVKD. Trimming left V 4 bases short and J 4 bases short, with 16 bases between. CDR3 length: 16 amino acids. The CDR3 protein is CAISGDNSGGNEKLFF. CDR3 nucleotides: TGTGCCATCAGTGGGGACAATTCCGGAGGTAATGAAAAACTGTTTTTT.

This clonotype has a single count. A read error may account for a junction end that differs from germline. The rearrangement links TRBV7-2 to TRBJ2-5, with 7 bases identical to TRBD2. CDR1 and CDR2 (germline): SGHTA, FQGNSA. The CDR3 sequence is 15 residues long. CDR3 DNA sequence: TGCGCCAGCAGCTTAGCGCGGGGGTACCAAGGGACCCAGTACTTC. This sequence encodes CASSLARGYQGTQYF. Complete variable domain (other parts from reference TRBV7-2 and TRBJ2-5): GAGVSQSPSNKVTEKGKDVELRCDPISGHTALYWYRQSLGQGLEFLIYFQGNSAPDKSGLPSDRFSAERTGGSVSTLTIQRTQQEDSAVYLCASSLARGYQGTQYFGPGTRLLVL.

For this clonotype: This CDR3 fails to terminate in the conserved phenylalanine or tryptophan, so it likely reflects a read error. Because the CDR3's place on the DNA is in doubt, the DNA is left out and the CDR3 is given as listed by TCRdb. V is TRBV7-9 and J is TRBJ1-1. The germline CDR1 and CDR2 sequences are SEHNR and FQNEAQ (reference sequence). Inclusive of both ends, the CDR3 amounts to 9 amino acids. This CDR3 reads CASSLAPPL.

This chain links TRBV7-2 with TRBJ2-5, with 7 bases fitting TRBD1. CDR1 is SGHTA, CDR2 FQGNSA, per germline. Trimming removed 6 bases from V and 1 base from J; junction bases left unmatched: 8. This CDR3 is built from 15 residues. The CDR3 loop reads CASSDGQVSQETQYF. CDR3 bases: TGTGCCAGCAGTGATGGACAGGTTTCCCAAGAGACCCAGTACTTC. Supplemented by reference TRBV7-2 and TRBJ2-5, the full variable domain reads GAGVSQSPSNKVTEKGKDVELRCDPISGHTALYWYRQSLGQGLEFLIYFQGNSAPDKSGLPSDRFSAERTGGSVSTLTIQRTQQEDSAVYLCASSDGQVSQETQYFGPGTRLLVL.

As DNA, the CDR3 is TGTGCCAGCAGCTTAATTCTCGGTCAGGGGTCCTACGAGCAGTACGTC. Encoded protein: CASSLILGQGSYEQYV. The chain is built from TRBV11-1 and TRBJ2-7; TRBD1 might be the D (6 bases). Trimming removed 2 bases from V and 1 base from J, with 15 bases in between. The CDR3 is 16 residues long. Looked up from germline, CDR1 is SGHAT and CDR2 is FQDESV (reference sequence).

This clonotype was detected ten times or more. V is TRBV20-1 and J is TRBJ2-6; 8 nucleotides agree with TRBD1. From germline, CDR1 is DFQATT and CDR2 SNEGSKA (reference sequence). This CDR3 is 15 amino acids long. The V segment lost 6 bases and the J segment 2 bases; nucleotides outside the gene matches: 6. In DNA form, the CDR3 reads TGCAGTGCAAACCAACAGGGGGCTGGGGCCAACGTCCTGACTTTC. Translation: CSANQQGAGANVLTF.